This T cell receptor (beta chain) emerged from a study of human T cells and chemical hapten exposure. Overall study context: From small differences in pooled library volume came most of the variation in per-sample TCR yields. Study outcomes and limitations: The number of TCRs above 1 in 1000 frequency did not change after DPC sensitization.

Germline CDR1 is SGHDN and CDR2 is FVKESK. This CDR3 is built from 14 residues. The junction had 7 bases not matched to a gene; V was cut back by 4 bases and J by 10 bases. Documented time point: healthy volunteer bleed at 2 weeks. The authors extracted total RNA from unfractionated whole blood. This clonotype was counted ten times or more. Its antigen is not identified. Unique molecular identifiers were attached to individual cDNA molecules within the library. TCRdb recomputed calls from the RACE reads with MiXCR, one row per CDR3 protein. The table has about 50,000 distinct CDR3 sequences, 4.3% seen once.

The source is a female donor in good health. Some clones in this sample may be carry-over from other donors' samples. The sample consisted of whole blood. The rearrangement uses TRBV14 and TRBJ1-6, with 7 positions matching TRBD1. The CDR3 is CASSLSQGVSPLHF. The CDR3 coding sequence is TGTGCCAGCAGCCTTAGCCAGGGGGTATCACCCCTCCACTTT.